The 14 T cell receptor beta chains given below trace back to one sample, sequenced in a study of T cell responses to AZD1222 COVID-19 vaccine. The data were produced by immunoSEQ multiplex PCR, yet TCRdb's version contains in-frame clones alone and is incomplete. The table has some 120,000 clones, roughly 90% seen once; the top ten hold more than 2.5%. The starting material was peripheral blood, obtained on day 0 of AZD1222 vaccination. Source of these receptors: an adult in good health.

DNA for the CDR3: TGTGCCAGCAGCTGGACAGGGGGGACCGGGGAGCTGTTTTTT. It specifies CASSWTGGTGELFF. The chain recombines TRBV7-9 with TRBJ2-2, with 10 bases fitting TRBD1. CDR1 and CDR2 from the germline V gene are SEHNR and FQNEAQ (reference sequence). The CDR3 extends over 14 amino acids. V lost 4 bases and J lost 5; bases outside the gene matches: 1. Variable domain in full (rest from reference TRBV7-9 and TRBJ2-2): DTGVSQNPRHKITKRGQNVTFRCDPISEHNRLYWYRQTLGQGPEFLTYFQNEAQLEKSRLLSDRFSAERPKGSFSTLEIQRTEQGDSAMYLCASSWTGGTGELFFGEGSRLTVL.

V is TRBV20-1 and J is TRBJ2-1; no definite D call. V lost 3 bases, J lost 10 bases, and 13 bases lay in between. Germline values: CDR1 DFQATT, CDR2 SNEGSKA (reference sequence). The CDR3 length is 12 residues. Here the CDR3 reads CSASERLVEQFF. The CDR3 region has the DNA TGCAGTGCTAGTGAGAGGCTAGTCGAGCAGTTCTTC.

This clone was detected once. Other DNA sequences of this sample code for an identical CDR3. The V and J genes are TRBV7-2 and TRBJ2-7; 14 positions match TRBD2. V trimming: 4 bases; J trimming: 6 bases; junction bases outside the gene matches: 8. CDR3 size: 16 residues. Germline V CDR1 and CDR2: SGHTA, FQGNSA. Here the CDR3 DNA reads TGTGCCAGCAGCTCCGGACTAGCGGGAGGTCTTAGCGAGCAGTACTTC. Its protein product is CASSSGLAGGLSEQYF.

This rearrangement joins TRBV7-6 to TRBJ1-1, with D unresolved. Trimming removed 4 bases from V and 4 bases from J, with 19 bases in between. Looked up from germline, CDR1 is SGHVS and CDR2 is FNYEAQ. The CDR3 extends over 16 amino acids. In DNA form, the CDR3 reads TGTGCCAGCAGCTCTCCTTTTCGAGGGTCGGGCACTGAAGCTTTCTTT. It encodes CASSSPFRGSGTEAFF.

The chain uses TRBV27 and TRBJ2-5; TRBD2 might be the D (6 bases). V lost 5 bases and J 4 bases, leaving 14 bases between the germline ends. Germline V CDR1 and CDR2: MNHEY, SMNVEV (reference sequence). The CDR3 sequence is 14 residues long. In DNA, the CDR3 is TGTGCCAGCAGTCCTGCGGAGGGCCGAGAGACCCAGTACTTC. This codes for CASSPAEGRETQYF.

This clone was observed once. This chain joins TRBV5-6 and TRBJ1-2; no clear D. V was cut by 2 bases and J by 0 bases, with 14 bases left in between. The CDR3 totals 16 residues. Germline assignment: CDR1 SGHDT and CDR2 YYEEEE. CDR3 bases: TGTGCCAGCAGCTTTTTTAAGGACGGGGCTAACTATGGCTACACCTTC. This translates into CASSFFKDGANYGYTF.

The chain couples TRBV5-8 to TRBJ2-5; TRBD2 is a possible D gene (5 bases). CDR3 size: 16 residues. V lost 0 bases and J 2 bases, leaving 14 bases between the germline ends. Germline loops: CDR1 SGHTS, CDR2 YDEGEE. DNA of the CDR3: TGTGCCAGCAGCTTGGTAGCGCGTGGTACGCAAGAGACCCAGTACTTC. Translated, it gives CASSLVARGTQETQYF.

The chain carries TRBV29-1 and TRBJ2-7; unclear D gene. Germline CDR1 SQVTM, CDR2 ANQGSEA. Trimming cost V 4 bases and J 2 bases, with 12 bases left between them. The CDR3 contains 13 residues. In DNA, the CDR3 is TGCAGCGTTGGGGGTAGACTTACCTACGAGCAGTACTTC. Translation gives CSVGGRLTYEQYF.

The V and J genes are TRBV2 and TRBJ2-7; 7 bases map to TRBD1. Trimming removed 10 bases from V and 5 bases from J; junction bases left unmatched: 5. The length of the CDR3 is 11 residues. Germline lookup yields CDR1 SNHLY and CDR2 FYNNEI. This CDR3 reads CATDRLDEQYF. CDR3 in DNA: TGTGCCACGGACAGGCTGGACGAGCAGTACTTC.

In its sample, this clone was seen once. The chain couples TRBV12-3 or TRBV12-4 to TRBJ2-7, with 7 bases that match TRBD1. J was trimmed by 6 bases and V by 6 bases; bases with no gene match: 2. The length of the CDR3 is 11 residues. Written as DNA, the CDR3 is TGTGCCAGCAGCCACAGGGGCGAGCAGTACTTC. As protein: CASSHRGEQYF.

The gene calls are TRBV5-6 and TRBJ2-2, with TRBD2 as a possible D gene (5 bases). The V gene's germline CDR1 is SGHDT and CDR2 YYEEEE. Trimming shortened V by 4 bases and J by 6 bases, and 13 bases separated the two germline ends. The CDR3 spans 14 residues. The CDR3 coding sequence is TGTGCCAGCAGCCTTGGGAGTCGGCCCGGGGAGCTGTTTTTT. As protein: CASSLGSRPGELFF.

The CDR3 spells CASSLTALQETQYF. In DNA form, the CDR3 reads TGCGCCAGCAGCTTGACCGCGCTACAAGAGACCCAGTACTTC. The chain uses TRBV5-1 and TRBJ2-5, with D unresolved. CDR3 length: 14 amino acids. CDR1 and CDR2 from the germline V gene are SGHRS and YFSETQ. Between the trimmed V and J ends, which lost 1 base and 2 bases, there was a span of 9 bases.

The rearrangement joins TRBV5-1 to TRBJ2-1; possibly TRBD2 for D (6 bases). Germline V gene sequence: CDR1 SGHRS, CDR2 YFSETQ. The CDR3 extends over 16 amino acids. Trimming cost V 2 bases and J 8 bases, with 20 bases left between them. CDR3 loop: CASSLEGLSPLDEQFF. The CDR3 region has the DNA TGCGCCAGCAGCTTAGAAGGACTAAGCCCCTTAGATGAGCAGTTCTTC.

The CDR3 DNA reads TGCGCCAGCAAGGGGGAACTAGAGCAGTTCTTC. It is translated as CASKGELEQFF. The rearrangement uses TRBV5-1 and TRBJ2-1; D possibly corresponds to TRBD1 (6 bases). V was shortened by 6 bases and J by 10 bases, with 11 bases between the two germline ends. The CDR3 runs 11 residues. From germline, CDR1 is SGHRS and CDR2 YFSETQ.